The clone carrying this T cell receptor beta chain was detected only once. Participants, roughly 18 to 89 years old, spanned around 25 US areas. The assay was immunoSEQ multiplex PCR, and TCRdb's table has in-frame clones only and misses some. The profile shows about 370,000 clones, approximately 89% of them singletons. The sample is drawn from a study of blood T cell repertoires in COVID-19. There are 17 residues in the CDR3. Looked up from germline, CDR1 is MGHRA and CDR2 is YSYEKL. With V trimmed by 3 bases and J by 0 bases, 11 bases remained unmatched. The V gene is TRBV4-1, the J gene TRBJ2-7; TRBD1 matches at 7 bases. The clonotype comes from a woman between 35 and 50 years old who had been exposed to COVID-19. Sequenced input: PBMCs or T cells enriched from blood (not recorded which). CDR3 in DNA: TGCGCCAGCAGCCAGACTCAGACAGGGTCCTTCTCCTACGAGCAGTACTTC. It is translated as CASSQTQTGSFSYEQYF.